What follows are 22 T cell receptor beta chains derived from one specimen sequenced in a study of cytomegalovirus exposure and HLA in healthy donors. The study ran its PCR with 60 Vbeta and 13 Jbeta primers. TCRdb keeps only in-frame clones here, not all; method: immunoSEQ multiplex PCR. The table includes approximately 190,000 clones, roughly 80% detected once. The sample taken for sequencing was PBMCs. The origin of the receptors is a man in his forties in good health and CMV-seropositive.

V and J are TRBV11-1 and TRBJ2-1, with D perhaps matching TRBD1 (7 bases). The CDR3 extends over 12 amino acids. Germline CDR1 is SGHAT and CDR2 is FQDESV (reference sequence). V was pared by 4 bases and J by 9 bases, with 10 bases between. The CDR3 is CASSSQGGEQFF. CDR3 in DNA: TGTGCCAGCAGCTCGCAGGGGGGTGAGCAGTTCTTC.

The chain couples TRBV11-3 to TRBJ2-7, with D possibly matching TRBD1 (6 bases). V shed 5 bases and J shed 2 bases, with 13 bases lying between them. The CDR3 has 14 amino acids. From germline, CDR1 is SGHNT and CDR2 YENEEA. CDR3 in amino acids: CASSPAGDTYEQYF. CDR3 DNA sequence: TGTGCCAGCAGCCCGGCAGGGGACACCTACGAGCAGTACTTC.

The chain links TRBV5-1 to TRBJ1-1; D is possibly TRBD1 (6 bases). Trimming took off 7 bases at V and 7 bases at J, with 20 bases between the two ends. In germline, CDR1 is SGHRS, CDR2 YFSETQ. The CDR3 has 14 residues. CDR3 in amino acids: CASFLGRGASEAFF. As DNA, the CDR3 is TGCGCCAGCTTCTTGGGTCGGGGGGCGAGTGAAGCTTTCTTT.

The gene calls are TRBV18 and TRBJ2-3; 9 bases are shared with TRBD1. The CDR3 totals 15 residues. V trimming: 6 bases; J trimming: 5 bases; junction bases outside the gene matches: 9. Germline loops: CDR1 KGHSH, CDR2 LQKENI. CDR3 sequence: CASSLRQGDLDTQYF. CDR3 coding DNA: TGTGCCAGCTCCCTAAGACAGGGGGATTTAGATACGCAGTATTTT.

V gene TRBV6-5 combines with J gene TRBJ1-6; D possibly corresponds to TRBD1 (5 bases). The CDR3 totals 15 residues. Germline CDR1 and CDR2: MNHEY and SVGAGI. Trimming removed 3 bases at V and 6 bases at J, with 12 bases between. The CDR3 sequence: CASSYGEGVNSPLHF. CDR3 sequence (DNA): TGTGCCAGCAGTTATGGGGAAGGGGTTAATTCACCCCTCCACTTT.

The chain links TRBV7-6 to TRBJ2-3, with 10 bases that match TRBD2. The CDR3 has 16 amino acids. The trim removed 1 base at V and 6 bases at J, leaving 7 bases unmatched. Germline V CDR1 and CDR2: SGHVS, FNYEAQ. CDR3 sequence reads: CASSLGGSGGADTQYF. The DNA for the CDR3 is TGTGCCAGCAGCTTAGGGGGCAGCGGGGGGGCGGATACGCAGTATTTT. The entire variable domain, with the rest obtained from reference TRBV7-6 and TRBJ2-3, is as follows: GAGVSQSPRYKVTKRGQDVALRCDPISGHVSLYWYRQALGQGPEFLTYFNYEAQQDKSGLPNDRFSAERPEGSISTLTIQRTEQRDSAMYRCASSLGGSGGADTQYFGPGTRLTVL.

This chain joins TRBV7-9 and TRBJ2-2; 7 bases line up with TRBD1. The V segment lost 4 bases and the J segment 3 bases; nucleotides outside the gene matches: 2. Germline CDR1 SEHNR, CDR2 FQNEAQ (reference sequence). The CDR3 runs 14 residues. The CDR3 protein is CASSSDRDTGELFF. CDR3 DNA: TGTGCCAGCAGCTCAGACAGGGACACCGGGGAGCTGTTTTTT.

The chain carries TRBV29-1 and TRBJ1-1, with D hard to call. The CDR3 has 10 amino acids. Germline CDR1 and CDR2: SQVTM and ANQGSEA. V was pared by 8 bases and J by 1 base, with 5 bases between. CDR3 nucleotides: TGCAGCATCAAGAACACTGAAGCTTTCTTT. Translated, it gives CSIKNTEAFF.

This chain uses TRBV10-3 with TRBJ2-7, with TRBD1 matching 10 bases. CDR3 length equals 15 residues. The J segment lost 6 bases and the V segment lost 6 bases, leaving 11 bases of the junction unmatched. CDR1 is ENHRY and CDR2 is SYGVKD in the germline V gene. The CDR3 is CAIRPGQGKFSEQYF. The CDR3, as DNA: TGTGCCATCAGGCCGGGACAGGGGAAATTCAGCGAGCAGTACTTC.

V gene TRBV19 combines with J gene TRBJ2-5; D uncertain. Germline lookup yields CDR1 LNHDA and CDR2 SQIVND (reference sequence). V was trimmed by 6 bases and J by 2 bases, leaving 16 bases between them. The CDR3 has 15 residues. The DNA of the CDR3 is TGTGCCAGTAGAGCTCTAGAGACCCAACAAGAGACCCAGTACTTC. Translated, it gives CASRALETQQETQYF.

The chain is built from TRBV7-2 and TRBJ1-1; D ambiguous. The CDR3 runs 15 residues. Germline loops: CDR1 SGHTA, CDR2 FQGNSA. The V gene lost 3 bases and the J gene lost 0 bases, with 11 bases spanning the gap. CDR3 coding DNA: TGTGCCAGCAGCTTCAGCGGGCCCATGAACACTGAAGCTTTCTTT. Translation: CASSFSGPMNTEAFF.

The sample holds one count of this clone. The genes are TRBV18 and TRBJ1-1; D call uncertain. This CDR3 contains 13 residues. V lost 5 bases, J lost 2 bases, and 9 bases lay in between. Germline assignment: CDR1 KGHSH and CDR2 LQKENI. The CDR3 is CASSVGGNTEAFF. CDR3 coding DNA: TGTGCCAGCTCAGTTGGCGGAAACACTGAAGCTTTCTTT.

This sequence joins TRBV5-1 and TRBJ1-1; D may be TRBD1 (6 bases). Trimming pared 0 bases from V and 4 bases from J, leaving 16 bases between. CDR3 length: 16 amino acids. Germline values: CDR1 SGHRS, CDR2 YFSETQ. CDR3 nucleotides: TGCGCCAGCAGCTTGGCCCGGCAGGGGCGAGGCACTGAAGCTTTCTTT. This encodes CASSLARQGRGTEAFF.

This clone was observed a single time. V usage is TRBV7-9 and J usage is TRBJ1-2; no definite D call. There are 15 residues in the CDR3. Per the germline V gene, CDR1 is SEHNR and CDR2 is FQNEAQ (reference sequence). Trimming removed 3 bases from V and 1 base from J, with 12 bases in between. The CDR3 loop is CASSFADTINYGYTF. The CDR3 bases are TGTGCCAGCAGCTTTGCGGATACGATTAACTATGGCTACACCTTC.

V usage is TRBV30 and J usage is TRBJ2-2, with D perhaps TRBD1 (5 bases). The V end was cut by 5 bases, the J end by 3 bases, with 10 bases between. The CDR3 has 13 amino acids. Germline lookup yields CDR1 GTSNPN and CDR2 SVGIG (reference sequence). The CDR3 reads CAWDSRDTGELFF. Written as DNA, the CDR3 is TGTGCCTGGGATAGCAGGGACACCGGGGAGCTGTTTTTT. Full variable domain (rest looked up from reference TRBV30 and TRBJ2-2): SQTIHQWPATLVQPVGSPLSLECTVEGTSNPNLYWYRQAAGRGLQLLFYSVGIGQISSEVPQNLSASRPQDRQFILSSKKLLLSDSGFYLCAWDSRDTGELFFGEGSRLTVL.

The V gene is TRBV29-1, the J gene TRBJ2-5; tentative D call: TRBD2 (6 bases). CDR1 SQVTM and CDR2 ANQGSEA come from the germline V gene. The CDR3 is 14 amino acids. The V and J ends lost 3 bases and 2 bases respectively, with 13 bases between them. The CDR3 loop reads CSVDVTGGQETQYF. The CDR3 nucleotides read TGCAGCGTTGATGTCACCGGAGGGCAAGAGACCCAGTACTTC. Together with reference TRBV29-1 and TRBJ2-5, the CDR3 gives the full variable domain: SAVISQKPSRDICQRGTSLTIQCQVDSQVTMMFWYRQQPGQSLTLIATANQGSEATYESGFVIDKFPISRPNLTFSTLTVSNMSPEDSSIYLCSVDVTGGQETQYFGPGTRLLVL.

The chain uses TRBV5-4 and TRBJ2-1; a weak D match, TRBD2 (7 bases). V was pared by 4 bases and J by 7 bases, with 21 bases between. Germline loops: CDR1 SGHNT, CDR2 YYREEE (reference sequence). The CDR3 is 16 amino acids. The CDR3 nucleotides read TGTGCCAGCAGCAGGGACCGGGGGGCCGGTGGGAATGAGCAGTTCTTC. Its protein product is CASSRDRGAGGNEQFF.

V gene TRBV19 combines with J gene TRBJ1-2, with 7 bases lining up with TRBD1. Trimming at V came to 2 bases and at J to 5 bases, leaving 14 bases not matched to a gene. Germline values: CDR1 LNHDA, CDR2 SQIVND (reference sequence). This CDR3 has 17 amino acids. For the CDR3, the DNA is TGTGCCAGTAGTATATCCGACAGGGCTATTTGGATTTATGGCTACACCTTC. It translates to CASSISDRAIWIYGYTF. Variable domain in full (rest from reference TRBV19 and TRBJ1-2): DGGITQSPKYLFRKEGQNVTLSCEQNLNHDAMYWYRQDPGQGLRLIYYSQIVNDFQKGDIAEGYSVSREKKESFPLTVTSAQKNPTAFYLCASSISDRAIWIYGYTFGSGTRLTVV.

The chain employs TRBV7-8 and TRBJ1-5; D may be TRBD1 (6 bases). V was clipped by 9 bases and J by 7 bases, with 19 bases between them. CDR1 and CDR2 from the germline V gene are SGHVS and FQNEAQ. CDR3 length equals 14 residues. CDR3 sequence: CASNTGGAEQPQHF. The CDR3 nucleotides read TGTGCCAGTAACACGGGGGGGGCTGAACAGCCCCAGCATTTT.

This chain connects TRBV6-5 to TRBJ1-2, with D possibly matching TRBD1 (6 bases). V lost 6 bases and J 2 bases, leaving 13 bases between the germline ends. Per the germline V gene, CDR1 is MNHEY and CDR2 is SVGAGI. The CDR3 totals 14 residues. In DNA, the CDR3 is TGTGCCAGCAGCCGCGACAGGACCAACTATGGCTACACCTTC. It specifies CASSRDRTNYGYTF.

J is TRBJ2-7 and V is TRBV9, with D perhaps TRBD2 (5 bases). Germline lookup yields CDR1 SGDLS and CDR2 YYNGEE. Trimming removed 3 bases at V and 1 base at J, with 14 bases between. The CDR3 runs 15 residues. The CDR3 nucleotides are TGTGCCAGCAGCGCGGGGTCACGGTCGTCCTACGAGCAGTACTTC. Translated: CASSAGSRSSYEQYF. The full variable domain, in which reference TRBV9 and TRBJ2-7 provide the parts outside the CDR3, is DSGVTQTPKHLITATGQRVTLRCSPRSGDLSVYWYQQSLDQGLQFLIQYYNGEERAKGNILERFSAQQFPDLHSELNLSSLELGDSALYFCASSAGSRSSYEQYFGPGTRLTVT.

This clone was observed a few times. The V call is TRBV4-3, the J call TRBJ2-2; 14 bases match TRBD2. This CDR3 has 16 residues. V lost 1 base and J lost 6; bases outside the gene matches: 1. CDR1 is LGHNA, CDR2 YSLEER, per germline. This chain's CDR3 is CASSQGLAGGAGELFF. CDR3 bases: TGCGCCAGCAGCCAAGGACTAGCGGGGGGGGCCGGGGAGCTGTTTTTT.